This T cell receptor (beta chain) was identified in a study of shared clonotypes between healthy human individuals. Study results and limitations: With a handful of donors compared, around 4.7% of naive CD4 clonotypes were shared.

Note on this clone: Its specificity is not known.

Sorted-subset replicate PCR reactions were performed with approximately 200 ng DNA, corresponding to roughly 30,000 T cell genomes. Data came from immunoSEQ multiplex PCR; TCRdb stores just in-frame clones and leaves some out. The sample records about 820,000 clones, 80% to 95% being singletons. Cells designated naive CD8 were CD45RO-negative and were positively selected for CCR7, with terminally differentiated effector memory CD45RA+ cells excluded. Germline loops: CDR1 MGHRA, CDR2 YSYEKL. The CDR3 contains 12 residues. V shed 3 bases and J shed 10 bases, with 10 bases lying between them. The sample taken for sequencing was naive CD8+ T cells sorted from blood. The clonotype was recovered from a young man in good health. The chain carries TRBV4-1 and TRBJ2-1; no clear D gene. CDR3 DNA sequence: TGCGCCAGCAGCCACCACAATGGCGAGCAGTTCTTC. It is translated as CASSHHNGEQFF.